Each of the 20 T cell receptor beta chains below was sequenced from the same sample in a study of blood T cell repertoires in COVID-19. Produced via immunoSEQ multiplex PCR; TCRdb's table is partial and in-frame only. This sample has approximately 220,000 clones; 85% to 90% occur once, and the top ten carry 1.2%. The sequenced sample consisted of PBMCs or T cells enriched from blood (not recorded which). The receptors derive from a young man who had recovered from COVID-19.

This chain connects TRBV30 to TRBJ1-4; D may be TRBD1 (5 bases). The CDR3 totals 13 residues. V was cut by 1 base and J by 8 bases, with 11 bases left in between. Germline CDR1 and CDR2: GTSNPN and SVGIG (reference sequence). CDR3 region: CAWSASQGEKLFF. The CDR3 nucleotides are TGTGCCTGGAGTGCCAGCCAGGGCGAAAAACTGTTTTTT.

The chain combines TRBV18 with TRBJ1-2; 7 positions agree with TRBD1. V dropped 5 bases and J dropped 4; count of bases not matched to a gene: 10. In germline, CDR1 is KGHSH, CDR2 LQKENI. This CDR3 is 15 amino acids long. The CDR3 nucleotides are TGTGCCAGCTCAGAAGACAGGGAGTTGTCCTATGGCTACACCTTC. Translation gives CASSEDRELSYGYTF.

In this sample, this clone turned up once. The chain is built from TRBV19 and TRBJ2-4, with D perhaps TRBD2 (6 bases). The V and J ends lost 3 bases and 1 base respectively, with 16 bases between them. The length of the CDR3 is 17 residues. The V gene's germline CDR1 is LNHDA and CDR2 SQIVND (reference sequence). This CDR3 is CASSMAGSTGAKNIQYF. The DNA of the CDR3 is TGTGCCAGTAGTATGGCGGGGAGTACGGGGGCCAAAAACATTCAGTACTTC. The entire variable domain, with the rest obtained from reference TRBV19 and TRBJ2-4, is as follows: DGGITQSPKYLFRKEGQNVTLSCEQNLNHDAMYWYRQDPGQGLRLIYYSQIVNDFQKGDIAEGYSVSREKKESFPLTVTSAQKNPTAFYLCASSMAGSTGAKNIQYFGAGTRLSVL.

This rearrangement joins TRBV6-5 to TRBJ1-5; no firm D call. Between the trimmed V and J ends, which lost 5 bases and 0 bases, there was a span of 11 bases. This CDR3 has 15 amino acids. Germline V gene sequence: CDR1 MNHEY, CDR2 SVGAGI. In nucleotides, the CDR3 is TGTGCCAGCAGTCCCGTGGCAGATAGCAATCAGCCCCAGCATTTT. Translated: CASSPVADSNQPQHF.

The CDR3 DNA sequence: TGTGCCAGCAGCCAAGACGCACTAGCCGGGGAGCTGTTTTTT. This encodes CASSQDALAGELFF. This chain connects TRBV3-1 (or the pseudogene TRBV3-2) to TRBJ2-2; perhaps TRBD2 as D (5 bases). The V and J ends lost 0 bases and 6 bases respectively, with 8 bases between them. This CDR3 region has 14 residues. Germline CDR1 is LGHDT and CDR2 is YNNKEL (reference sequence).

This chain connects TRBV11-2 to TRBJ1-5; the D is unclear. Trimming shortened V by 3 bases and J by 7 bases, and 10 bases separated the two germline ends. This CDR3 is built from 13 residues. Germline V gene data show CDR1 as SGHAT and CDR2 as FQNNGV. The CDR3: CASSFERGQPQHF. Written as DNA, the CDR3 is TGTGCCAGCAGCTTCGAGCGAGGACAGCCCCAGCATTTT.

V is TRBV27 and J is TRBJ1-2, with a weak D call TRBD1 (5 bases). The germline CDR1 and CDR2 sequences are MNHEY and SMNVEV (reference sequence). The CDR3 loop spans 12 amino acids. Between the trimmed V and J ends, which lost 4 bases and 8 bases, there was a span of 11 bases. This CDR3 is CASSYSGVGYTF. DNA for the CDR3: TGTGCCAGCAGTTACTCGGGGGTCGGCTACACCTTC.

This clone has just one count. The CDR3 reads CASSYVDRAAGELFF. The CDR3 region has the DNA TGTGCCAGCAGTTACGTCGACAGGGCGGCCGGGGAGCTGTTTTTT. The chain joins TRBV6-5 to TRBJ2-2; 7 bases align to TRBD1. V gave up 2 bases and J gave up 6 bases; unmatched junction bases: 6. This CDR3 spans 15 amino acids. In germline, CDR1 is MNHEY, CDR2 SVGAGI.

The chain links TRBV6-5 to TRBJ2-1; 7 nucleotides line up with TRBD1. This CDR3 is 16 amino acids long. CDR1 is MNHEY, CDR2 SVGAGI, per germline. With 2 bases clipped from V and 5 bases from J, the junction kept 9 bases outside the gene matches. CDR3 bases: TGTGCCAGCAGTTACGGGGGACAGCTAGCCAACAATGAGCAGTTCTTC. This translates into CASSYGGQLANNEQFF.

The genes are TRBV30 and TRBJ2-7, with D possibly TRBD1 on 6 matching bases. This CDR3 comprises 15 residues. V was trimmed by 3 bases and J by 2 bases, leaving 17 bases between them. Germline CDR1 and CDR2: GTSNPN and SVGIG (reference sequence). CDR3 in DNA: TGTGCCTGGAGATTACAGGGTCTTTTTCCCTACGAGCAGTACTTC. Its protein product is CAWRLQGLFPYEQYF.

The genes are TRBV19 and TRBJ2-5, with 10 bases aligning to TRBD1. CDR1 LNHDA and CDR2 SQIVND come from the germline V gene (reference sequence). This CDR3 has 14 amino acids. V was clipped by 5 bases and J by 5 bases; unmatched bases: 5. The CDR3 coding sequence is TGTGCCAGTAGTTGGACAGGGGGGTACGAGACCCAGTACTTC. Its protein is CASSWTGGYETQYF.

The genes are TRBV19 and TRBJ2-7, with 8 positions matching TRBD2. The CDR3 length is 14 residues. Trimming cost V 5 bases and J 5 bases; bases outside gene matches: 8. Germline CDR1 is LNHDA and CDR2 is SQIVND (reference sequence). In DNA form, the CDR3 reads TGTGCCAGTAGTCCCCGGGGAGCGGGGGACGAGCAGTACTTC. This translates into CASSPRGAGDEQYF.

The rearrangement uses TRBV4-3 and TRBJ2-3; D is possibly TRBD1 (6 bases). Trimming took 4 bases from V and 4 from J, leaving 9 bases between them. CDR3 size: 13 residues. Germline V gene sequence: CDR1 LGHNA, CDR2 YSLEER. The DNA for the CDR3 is TGCGCCAGCAGCCCCCACAGGGCAGATACGCAGTATTTT. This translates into CASSPHRADTQYF.

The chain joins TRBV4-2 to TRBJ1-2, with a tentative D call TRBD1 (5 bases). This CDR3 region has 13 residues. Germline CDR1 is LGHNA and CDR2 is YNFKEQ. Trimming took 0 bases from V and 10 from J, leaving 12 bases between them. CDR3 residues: CASSQDPAGHYTF. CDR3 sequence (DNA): TGTGCCAGCAGCCAAGACCCCGCAGGACACTACACCTTC.

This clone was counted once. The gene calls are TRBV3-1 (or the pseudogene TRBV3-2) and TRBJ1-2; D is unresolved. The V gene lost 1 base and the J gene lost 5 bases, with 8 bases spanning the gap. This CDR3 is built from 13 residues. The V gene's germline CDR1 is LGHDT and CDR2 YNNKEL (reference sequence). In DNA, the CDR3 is TGTGCCAGCAGCCAAGCGGCGGAGTATGGCTACACCTTC. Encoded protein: CASSQAAEYGYTF.

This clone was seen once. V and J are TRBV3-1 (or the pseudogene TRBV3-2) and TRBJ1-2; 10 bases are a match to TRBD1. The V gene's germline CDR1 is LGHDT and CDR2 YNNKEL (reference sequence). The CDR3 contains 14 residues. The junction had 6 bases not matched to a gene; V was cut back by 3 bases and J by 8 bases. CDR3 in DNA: TGTGCCAGCAGCCAGGGGACAGGGGTTGGGGGCTACACCTTC. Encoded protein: CASSQGTGVGGYTF.

DNA for the CDR3: TGTGCCACCAGTGATTCCCGGAAACTAGCGGGGGGGCCCGTTTCTGAGCAGTTCTTC. This sequence encodes CATSDSRKLAGGPVSEQFF. The V call is TRBV24-1, the J call TRBJ2-1, with 13 bases that match TRBD2. The CDR3 spans 19 residues. Per germline, CDR1 KGHDR and CDR2 SFDVKD. With 2 bases clipped from V and 9 bases from J, the junction kept 15 bases outside the gene matches.

CDR3 in amino acids: CASSLHLLQGAGGYTF. DNA for the CDR3: TGTGCCAGCAGCCTTCATTTGCTACAGGGGGCGGGTGGCTACACCTTC. The chain uses TRBV13 and TRBJ1-2, with 9 bases identical to TRBD1. The V gene's germline CDR1 is PRHDT and CDR2 FYEKMQ (reference sequence). The CDR3 spans 16 residues. V lost 5 bases to trimming and J lost 7 bases; unmatched junction nucleotides: 14.

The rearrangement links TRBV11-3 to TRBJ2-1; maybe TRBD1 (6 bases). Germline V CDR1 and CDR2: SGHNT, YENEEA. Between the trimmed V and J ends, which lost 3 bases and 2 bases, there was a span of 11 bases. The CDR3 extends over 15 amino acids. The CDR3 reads CASSLGTKTYNEQFF. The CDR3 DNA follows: TGTGCCAGCAGCTTGGGGACAAAGACCTACAATGAGCAGTTCTTC.

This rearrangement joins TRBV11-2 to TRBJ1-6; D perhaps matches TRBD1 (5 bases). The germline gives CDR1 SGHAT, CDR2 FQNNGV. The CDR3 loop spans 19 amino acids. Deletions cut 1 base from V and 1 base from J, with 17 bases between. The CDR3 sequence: CASSLVGRRGRSYNSPLHF. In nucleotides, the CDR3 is TGTGCCAGCAGCTTAGTTGGGCGGAGGGGTAGGTCCTATAATTCACCCCTCCACTTT.